This record looks at one T cell receptor beta chain sequence and its context. Generated by immunoSEQ multiplex PCR, the TCRdb table keeps only in-frame clones and is missing some. Among about 170,000 clones listed, 80% to 85% were seen once. The data were taken from a study of blood T cell repertoires in COVID-19. Sequencing was done on a sample of peripheral blood. This receptor was identified in a man between 65 and 85 years old with active or convalescent COVID-19.

The CDR3 sequence is CSASFVGGSSYNEQFF. CDR3 DNA: TGCAGTGCTAGTTTCGTCGGCGGGAGTTCCTACAATGAGCAGTTCTTC. This chain joins TRBV20-1 and TRBJ2-1; 7 bases align to TRBD2. Per germline, CDR1 DFQATT and CDR2 SNEGSKA (reference sequence). This CDR3 is 16 amino acids long. J was trimmed by 1 base and V by 3 bases; bases with no gene match: 9.